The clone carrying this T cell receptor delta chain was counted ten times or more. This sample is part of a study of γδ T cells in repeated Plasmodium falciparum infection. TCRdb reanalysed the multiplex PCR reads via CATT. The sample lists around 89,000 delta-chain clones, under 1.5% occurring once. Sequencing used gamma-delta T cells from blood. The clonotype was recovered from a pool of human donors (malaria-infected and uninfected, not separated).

This CDR3 is CALGEIAQVVPHTDKLIF. The CDR3 nucleotides are TGTGCTCTTGGGGAAATTGCTCAAGTCGTCCCCCACACCGATAAACTCATCTTT. V usage is TRDV1 and J usage is TRDJ1; no reliable D call. V lost 2 bases, J lost 0 bases, and 19 bases lay in between. CDR1 and CDR2 from the germline V gene are TSWWSYY and QGS. The CDR3 has 18 residues.